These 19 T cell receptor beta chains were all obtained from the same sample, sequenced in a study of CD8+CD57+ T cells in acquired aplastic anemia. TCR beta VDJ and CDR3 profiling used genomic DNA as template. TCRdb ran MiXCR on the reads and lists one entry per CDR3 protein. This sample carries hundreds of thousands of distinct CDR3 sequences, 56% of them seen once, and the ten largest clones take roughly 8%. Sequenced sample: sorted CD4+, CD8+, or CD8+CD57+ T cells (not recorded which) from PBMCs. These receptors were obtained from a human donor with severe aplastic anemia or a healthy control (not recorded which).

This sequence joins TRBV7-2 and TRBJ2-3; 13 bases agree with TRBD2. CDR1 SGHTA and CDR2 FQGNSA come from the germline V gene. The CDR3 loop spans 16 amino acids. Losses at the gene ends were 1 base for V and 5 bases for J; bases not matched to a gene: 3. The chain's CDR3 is CASSLETSGRQDTQYF. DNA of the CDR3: TGTGCCAGCAGCTTAGAGACTAGCGGGAGGCAAGATACGCAGTATTTT.

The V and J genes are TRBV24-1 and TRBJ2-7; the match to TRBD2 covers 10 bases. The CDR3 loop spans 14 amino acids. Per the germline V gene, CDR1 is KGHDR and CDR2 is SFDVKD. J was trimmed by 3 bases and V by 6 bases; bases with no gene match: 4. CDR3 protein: CATSPSGSSYEQYF. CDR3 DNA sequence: TGTGCCACCAGTCCTAGCGGGAGTAGCTACGAGCAGTACTTC.

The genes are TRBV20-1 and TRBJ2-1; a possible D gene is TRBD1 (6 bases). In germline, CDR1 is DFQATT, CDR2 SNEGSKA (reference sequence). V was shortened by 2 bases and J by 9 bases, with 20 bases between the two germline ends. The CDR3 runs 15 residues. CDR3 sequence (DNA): TGCAGTGCTAGAATCACAGGGAATATTGTTGGTGAGCAGTTCTTC. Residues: CSARITGNIVGEQFF.

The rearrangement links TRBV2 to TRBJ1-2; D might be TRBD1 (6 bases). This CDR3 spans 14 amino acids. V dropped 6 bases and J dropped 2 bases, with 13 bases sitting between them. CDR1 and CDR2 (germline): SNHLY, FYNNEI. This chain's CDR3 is CASRPRGRNYGYTF. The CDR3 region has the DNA TGTGCCAGCAGGCCCAGGGGAAGAAACTATGGCTACACCTTC. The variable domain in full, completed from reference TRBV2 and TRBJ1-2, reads EPEVTQTPSHQVTQMGQEVILRCVPISNHLYFYWYRQILGQKVEFLVSFYNNEISEKSEIFDDQFSVERPDGSNFTLKIRSTKLEDSAMYFCASRPRGRNYGYTFGSGTRLTVV.

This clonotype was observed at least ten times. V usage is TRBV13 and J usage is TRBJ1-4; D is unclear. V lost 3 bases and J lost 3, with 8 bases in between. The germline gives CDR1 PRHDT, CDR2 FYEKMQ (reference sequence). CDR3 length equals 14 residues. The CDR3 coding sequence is TGTGCCAGCAGCTTGAGGACCGCTAATGAAAAACTGTTTTTT. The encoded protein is CASSLRTANEKLFF.

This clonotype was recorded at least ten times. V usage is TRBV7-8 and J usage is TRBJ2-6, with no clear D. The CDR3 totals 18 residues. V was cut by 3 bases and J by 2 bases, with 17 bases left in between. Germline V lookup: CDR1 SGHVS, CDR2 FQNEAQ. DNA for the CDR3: TGTGCCAGCAGCTTTAAAACCCTCGCCCCAACTGGGGCCAACGTCCTGACTTTC. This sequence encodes CASSFKTLAPTGANVLTF.

The CDR3 loop is CATSSGTSGRHNEQFF. In DNA, the CDR3 is TGTGCCACCAGCAGCGGGACTAGCGGGAGACACAATGAGCAGTTCTTC. J is TRBJ2-1 and V is TRBV15; 14 bases align to TRBD2. Germline V gene data show CDR1 as LNHNV and CDR2 as YYDKDF (reference sequence). This CDR3 spans 16 amino acids. V lost 3 bases, J lost 5 bases, and 3 bases stayed unmatched.

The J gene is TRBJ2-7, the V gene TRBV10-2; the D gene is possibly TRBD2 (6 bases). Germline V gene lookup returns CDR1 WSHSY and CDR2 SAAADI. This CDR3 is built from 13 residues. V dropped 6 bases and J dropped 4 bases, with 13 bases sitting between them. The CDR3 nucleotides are TGCGCCAGCAGGAGAGGAGGGGAGTACGAGCAGTACTTC. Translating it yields CASRRGGEYEQYF.

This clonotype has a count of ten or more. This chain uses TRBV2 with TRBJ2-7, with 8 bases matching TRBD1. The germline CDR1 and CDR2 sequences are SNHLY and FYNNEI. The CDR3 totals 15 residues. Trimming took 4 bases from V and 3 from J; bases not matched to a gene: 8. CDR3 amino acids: CASSGSGGPNYEQYF. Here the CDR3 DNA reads TGTGCCAGCAGTGGGTCAGGGGGCCCTAACTACGAGCAGTACTTC. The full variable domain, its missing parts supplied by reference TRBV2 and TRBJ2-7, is EPEVTQTPSHQVTQMGQEVILRCVPISNHLYFYWYRQILGQKVEFLVSFYNNEISEKSEIFDDQFSVERPDGSNFTLKIRSTKLEDSAMYFCASSGSGGPNYEQYFGPGTRLTVT.

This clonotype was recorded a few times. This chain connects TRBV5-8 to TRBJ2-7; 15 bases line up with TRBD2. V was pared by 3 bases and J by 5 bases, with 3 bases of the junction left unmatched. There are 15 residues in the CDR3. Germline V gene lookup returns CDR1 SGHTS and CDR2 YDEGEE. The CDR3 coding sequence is TGTGCCAGCAGCTCGGGACTAGCGGGAGGCCACGAGCAGTACTTC. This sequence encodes CASSSGLAGGHEQYF.

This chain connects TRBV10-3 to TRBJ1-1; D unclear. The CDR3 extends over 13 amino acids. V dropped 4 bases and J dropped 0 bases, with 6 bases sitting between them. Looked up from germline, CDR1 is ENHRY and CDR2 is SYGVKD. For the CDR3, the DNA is TGTGCCATCAGTGGAGGGATGAACACTGAAGCTTTCTTT. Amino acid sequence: CAISGGMNTEAFF.

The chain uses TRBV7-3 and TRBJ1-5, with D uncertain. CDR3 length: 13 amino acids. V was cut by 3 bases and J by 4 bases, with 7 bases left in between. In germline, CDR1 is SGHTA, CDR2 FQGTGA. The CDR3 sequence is CASSLRTNQPQHF. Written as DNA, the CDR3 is TGTGCCAGCAGCTTGAGGACGAATCAGCCCCAGCATTTT.

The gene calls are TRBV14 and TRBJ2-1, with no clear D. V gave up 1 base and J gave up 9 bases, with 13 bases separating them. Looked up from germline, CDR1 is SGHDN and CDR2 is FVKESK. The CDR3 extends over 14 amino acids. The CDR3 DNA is TGTGCCAGCAGCCAAGGTGCCAGGAACACTGAGCAGTTCTTC. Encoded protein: CASSQGARNTEQFF.

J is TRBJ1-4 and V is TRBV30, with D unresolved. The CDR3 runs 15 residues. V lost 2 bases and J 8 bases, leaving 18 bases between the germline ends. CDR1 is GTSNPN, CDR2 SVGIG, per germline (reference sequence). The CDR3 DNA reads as TGTGCCTGGAGTTTTAATGGGTTGGTCGGGGAAAAACTGTTTTTT. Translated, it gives CAWSFNGLVGEKLFF.

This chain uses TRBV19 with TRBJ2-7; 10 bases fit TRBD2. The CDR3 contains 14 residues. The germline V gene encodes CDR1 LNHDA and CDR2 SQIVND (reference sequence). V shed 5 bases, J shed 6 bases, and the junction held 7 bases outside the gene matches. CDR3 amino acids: CASSPSVAGGEQYF. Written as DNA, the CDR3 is TGTGCCAGTAGTCCCTCTGTAGCGGGGGGCGAGCAGTACTTC.

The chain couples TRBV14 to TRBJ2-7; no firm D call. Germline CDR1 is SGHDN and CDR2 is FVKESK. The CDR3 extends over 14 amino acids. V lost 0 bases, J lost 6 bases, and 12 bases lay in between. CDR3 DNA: TGTGCCAGCAGCCAAGAGCTAGTTCCCATCGAGCAGTACTTC. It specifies CASSQELVPIEQYF.

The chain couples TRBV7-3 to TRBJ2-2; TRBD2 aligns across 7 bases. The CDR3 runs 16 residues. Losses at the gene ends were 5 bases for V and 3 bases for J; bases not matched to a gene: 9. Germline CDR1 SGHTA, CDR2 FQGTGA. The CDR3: CASSPGGSMYTGELFF. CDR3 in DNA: TGTGCCAGCAGCCCCGGGGGGAGTATGTACACCGGGGAGCTGTTTTTT.

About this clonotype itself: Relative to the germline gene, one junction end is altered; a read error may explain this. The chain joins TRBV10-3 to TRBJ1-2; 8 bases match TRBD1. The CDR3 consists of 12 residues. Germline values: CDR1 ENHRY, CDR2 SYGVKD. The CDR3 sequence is CASSRTGTGNTF. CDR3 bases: TGTGCCAGCAGTCGGACAGGGACTGGAAACACCTTC.

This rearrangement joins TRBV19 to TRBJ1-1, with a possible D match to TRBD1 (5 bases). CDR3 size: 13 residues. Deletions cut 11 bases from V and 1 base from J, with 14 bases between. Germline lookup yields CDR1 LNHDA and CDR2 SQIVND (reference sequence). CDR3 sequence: CAASGLANTEAFF. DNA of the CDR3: TGTGCCGCATCAGGGCTCGCGAACACTGAAGCTTTCTTT.